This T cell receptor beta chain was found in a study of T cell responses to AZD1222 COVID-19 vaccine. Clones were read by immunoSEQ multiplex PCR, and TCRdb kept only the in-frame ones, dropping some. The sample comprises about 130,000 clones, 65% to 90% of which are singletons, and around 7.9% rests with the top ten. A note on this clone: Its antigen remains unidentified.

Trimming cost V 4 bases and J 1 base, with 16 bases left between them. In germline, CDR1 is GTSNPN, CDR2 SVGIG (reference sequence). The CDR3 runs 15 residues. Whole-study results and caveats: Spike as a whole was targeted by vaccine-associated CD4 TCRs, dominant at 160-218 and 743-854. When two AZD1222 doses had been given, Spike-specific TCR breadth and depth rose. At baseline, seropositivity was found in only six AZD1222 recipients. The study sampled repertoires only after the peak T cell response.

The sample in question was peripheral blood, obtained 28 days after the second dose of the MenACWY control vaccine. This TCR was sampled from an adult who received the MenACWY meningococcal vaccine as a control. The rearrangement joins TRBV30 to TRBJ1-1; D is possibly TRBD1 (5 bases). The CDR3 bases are TGTGCCTGGAAGCAGGGTATTGTAAGGAACACTGAAGCTTTCTTT. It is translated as CAWKQGIVRNTEAFF.